Listed below are T cell receptor beta chains from one sample, sequenced in a study of PD-L1 blockade in urothelial cancer. This table comes from immunoSEQ multiplex PCR, and its TCRdb copy is limited to in-frame clones, with some not included. The repertoire holds more than 12,000 clones, with over 75% as singletons. Here the sequenced sample was PBMCs, taken around atezolizumab (anti-PD-L1) treatment. These receptors originate from a man in his 70s with urothelial cancer. Each CDR3 is given with its conserved first and last residue. The D gene is left open where the match is weak. A row's size may be missing; if present it is once, few, many or a size class.

j_call clone_size v_call d_call cdr3_aa cdr3_nt
TRBJ1-4 . TRBV11-2 . CASSQGHNSNEKLFF TGTGCCAGCAGCCAGGGCCATAACAGCAATGAAAAACTGTTTTTT
TRBJ1-2 . TRBV19 TRBD1 CASKRQGGRYGYTF TGTGCCAGTAAAAGACAGGGAGGTCGTTATGGCTACACCTTC
TRBJ1-5 . TRBV19 . CASSIGRGSSNQPQHF TGTGCCAGTAGTATAGGGAGGGGTTCCTCCAATCAGCCCCAGCATTTT
TRBJ2-6 . TRBV6-1 . CASSEDSSGANVLTF TGTGCCAGCAGTGAAGACAGCTCTGGGGCCAACGTCCTGACTTTC
TRBJ2-3 . TRBV5-1 TRBD1 CATRPGQAGDTQYF TGCGCCACAAGACCGGGACAGGCTGGGGATACGCAGTATTTT
TRBJ2-7 . TRBV11-2 . CASSFRDNPYEQYF TGTGCCAGCAGCTTTAGGGACAACCCCTACGAGCAGTACTTC
TRBJ2-7 . TRBV5-1 . CASSLPSTYEQYF TGCGCCAGCAGCTTACCAAGCACCTACGAGCAGTACTTC
TRBJ2-7 once TRBV27 . CASSLVEARVDEQYF TGTGCCAGCAGTTTAGTGGAGGCTCGTGTCGACGAGCAGTACTTC
TRBJ1-6 . TRBV11-3 . CASSLTGINSPLHF TGTGCCAGCAGCCTAACAGGGATAAATTCACCCCTCCACTTT
TRBJ2-7 . TRBV29-1 . CSVASARDEQYF TGCAGCGTCGCGAGCGCGAGGGACGAGCAGTACTTC
TRBJ2-7 . TRBV6-6 TRBD1 CASGTGEAYEQYF TGTGCCAGCGGGACAGGGGAAGCCTACGAGCAGTACTTC
TRBJ2-1 . TRBV29-1 . CSVDGRFSDEQFF TGCAGCGTTGATGGGCGCTTCTCGGATGAGCAGTTCTTC
TRBJ1-3 . TRBV6-1 TRBD1 CASSGTGVSMWGNTIYF TGTGCCAGCAGTGGGACAGGGGTAAGTATGTGGGGAAACACCATATATTTT
TRBJ1-1 . TRBV6-1 . CASSVRMNTEAFF TGTGCCAGCAGTGTCAGGATGAACACTGAAGCTTTCTTT
TRBJ1-1 . TRBV5-1 TRBD1 CASSQGTGVEAFF TGCGCCAGCAGCCAGGGGACAGGGGTTGAGGCTTTCTTT
TRBJ2-7 . TRBV19 . CASSISDSSEYEQYF TGTGCCAGTAGTATATCGGACTCCTCTGAGTACGAGCAGTACTTC
TRBJ1-6 few TRBV6-1 . CASTRQMDSPLHF TGTGCCAGCACTCGACAGATGGATTCACCCCTCCACTTT
TRBJ1-1 . TRBV14 TRBD1 CASSQDKSGGLNTEAFF TGTGCCAGCAGCCAAGATAAGTCAGGGGGATTGAACACTGAAGCTTTCTTT
TRBJ2-7 once TRBV30 . CAWSQRYYYEQYF TGTGCCTGGAGCCAGAGATACTACTACGAGCAGTACTTC
TRBJ2-7 . TRBV11-2 . CASSPSDGAGSSYEQYF TGTGCCAGCAGCCCAAGCGATGGTGCGGGAAGCTCCTACGAGCAGTACTTC
TRBJ2-3 . TRBV6-1 TRBD1 CASSLRTGDTQYF TGTGCCAGCAGTTTGCGGACAGGGGATACGCAGTATTTT
TRBJ2-2 . TRBV4-2 . CASSQDQGTSLGELFF TGTGCCAGCAGCCAAGACCAGGGGACATCCCTCGGGGAGCTGTTTTTT
TRBJ2-1 . TRBV28 . CASSSAFPTYNEQFF TGTGCCAGCAGTTCAGCGTTCCCGACCTACAATGAGCAGTTCTTC